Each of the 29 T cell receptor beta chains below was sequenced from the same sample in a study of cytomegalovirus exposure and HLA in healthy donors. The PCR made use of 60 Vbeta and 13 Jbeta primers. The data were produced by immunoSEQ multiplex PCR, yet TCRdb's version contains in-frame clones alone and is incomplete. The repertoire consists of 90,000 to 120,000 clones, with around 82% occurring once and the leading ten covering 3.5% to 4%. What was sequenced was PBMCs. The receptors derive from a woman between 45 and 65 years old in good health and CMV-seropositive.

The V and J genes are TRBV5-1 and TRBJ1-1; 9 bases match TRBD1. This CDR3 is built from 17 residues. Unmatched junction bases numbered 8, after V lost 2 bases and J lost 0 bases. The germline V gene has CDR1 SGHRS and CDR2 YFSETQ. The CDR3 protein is CASSLGQGIAMNTEAFF. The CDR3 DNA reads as TGCGCCAGCAGCTTAGGACAGGGGATCGCCATGAACACTGAAGCTTTCTTT.

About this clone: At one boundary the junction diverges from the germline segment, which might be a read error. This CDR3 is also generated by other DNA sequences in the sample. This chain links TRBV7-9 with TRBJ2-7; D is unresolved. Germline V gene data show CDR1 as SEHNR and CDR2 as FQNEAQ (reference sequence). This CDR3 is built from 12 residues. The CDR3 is CASSIAVYEQYF. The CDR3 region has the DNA TGCGCCAGCAGTATAGCAGTCTACGAGCAGTACTTC.

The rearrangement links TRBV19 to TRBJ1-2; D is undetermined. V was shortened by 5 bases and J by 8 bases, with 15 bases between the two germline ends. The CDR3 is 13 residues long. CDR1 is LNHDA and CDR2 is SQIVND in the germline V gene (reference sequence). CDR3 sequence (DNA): TGTGCCAGTAGTCTTGGAGGGTTGGGCGGCTACACCTTC. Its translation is CASSLGGLGGYTF.

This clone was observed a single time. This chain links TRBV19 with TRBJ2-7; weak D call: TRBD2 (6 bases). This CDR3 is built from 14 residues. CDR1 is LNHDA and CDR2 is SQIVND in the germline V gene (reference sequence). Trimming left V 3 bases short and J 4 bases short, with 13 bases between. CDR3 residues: CASSITGGAYEQYF. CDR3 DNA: TGTGCCAGTAGTATTACCGGGGGAGCTTACGAGCAGTACTTC.

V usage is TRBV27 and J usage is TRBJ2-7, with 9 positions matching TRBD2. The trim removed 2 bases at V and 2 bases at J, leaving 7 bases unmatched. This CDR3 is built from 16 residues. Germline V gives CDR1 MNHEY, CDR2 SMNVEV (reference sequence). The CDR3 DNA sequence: TGTGCCAGCAGTTTAGGGCGGGGGGGTCGGGCCTACGAGCAGTACTTC. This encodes CASSLGRGGRAYEQYF.

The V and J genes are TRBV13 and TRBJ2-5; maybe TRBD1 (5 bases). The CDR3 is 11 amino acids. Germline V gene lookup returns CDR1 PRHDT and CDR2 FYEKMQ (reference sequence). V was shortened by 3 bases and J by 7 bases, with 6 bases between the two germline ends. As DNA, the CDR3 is TGTGCCAGCAGCTTCCAGGGGACCCAGTACTTC. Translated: CASSFQGTQYF.

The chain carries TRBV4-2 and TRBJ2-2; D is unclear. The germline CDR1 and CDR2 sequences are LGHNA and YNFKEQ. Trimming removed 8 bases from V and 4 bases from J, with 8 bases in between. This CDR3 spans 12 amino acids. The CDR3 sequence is CASLGATGELFF. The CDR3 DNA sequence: TGTGCCAGCCTCGGAGCCACCGGGGAGCTGTTTTTT.

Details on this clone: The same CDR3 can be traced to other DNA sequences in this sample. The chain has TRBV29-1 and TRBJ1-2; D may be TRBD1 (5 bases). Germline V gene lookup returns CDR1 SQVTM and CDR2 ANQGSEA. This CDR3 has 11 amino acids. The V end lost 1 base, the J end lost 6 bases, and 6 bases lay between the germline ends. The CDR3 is CSVEVRDGYTF. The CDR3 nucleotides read TGCAGCGTTGAAGTCAGGGATGGCTACACCTTC. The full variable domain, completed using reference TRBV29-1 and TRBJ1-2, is SAVISQKPSRDICQRGTSLTIQCQVDSQVTMMFWYRQQPGQSLTLIATANQGSEATYESGFVIDKFPISRPNLTFSTLTVSNMSPEDSSIYLCSVEVRDGYTFGSGTRLTVV.

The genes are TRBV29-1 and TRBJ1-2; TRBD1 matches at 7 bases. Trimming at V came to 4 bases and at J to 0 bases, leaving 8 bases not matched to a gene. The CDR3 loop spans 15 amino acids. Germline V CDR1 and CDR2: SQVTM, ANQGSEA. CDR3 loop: CSVGDSRYSNYGYTF. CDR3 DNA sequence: TGCAGCGTTGGGGACAGTAGATACTCTAACTATGGCTACACCTTC.

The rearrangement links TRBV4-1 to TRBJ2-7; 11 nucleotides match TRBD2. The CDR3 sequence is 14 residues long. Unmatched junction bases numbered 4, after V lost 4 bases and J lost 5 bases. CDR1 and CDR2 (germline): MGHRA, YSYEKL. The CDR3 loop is CASSPLAGGNEQYF. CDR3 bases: TGCGCCAGCAGCCCCCTAGCGGGAGGAAACGAGCAGTACTTC.

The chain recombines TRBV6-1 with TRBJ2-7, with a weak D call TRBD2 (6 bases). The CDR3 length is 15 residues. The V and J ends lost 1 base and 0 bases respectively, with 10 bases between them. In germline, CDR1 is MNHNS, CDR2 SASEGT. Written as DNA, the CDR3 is TGTGCCAGCAGTGAAGGGTTAGCGGTCTCCTACGAGCAGTACTTC. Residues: CASSEGLAVSYEQYF.

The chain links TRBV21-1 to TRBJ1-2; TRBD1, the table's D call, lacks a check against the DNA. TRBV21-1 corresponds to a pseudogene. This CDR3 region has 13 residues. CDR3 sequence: CASSIGTGDGYTF. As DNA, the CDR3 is TGTGCCAGCAGCATCGGGACAGGGGATGGCTACACCTTC.

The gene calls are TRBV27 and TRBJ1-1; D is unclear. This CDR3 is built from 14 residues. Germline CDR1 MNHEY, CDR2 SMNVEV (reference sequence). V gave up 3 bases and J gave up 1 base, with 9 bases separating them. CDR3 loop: CASSFREKNTEAFF. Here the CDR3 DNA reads TGTGCCAGCAGTTTCCGGGAGAAGAACACTGAAGCTTTCTTT.

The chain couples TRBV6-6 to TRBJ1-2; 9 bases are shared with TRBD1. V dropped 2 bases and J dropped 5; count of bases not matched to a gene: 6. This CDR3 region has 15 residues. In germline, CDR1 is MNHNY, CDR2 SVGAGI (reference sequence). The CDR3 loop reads CASSYLSTGGYGYTF. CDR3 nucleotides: TGTGCCAGCAGTTACCTTTCGACAGGGGGTTATGGCTACACCTTC.

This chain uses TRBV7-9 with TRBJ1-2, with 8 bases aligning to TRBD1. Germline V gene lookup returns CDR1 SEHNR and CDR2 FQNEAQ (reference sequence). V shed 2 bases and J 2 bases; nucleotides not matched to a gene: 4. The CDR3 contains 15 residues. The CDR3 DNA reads TGTGCCAGCAGCTTACCTGACAGGGGCAACTATGGCTACACCTTC. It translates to CASSLPDRGNYGYTF.

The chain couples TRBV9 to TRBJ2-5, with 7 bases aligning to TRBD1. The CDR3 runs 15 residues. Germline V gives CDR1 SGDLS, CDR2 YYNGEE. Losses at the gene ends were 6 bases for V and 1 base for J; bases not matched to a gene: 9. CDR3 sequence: CASTSLGQPQETQYF. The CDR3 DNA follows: TGTGCCAGCACCTCTTTGGGACAGCCCCAAGAGACCCAGTACTTC.

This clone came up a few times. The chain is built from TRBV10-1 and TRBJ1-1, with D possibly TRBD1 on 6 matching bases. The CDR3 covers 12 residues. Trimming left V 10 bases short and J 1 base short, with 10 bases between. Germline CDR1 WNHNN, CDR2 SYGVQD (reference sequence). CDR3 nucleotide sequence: TGCGCCAATAAACAGGGGAACACTGAAGCTTTCTTT. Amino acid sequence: CANKQGNTEAFF.

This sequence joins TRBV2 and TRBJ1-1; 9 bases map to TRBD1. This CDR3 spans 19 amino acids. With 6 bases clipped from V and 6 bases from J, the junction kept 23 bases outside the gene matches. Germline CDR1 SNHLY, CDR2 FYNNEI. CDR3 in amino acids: CASRGLGTGLKTGQAEAFF. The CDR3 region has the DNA TGTGCCAGCAGGGGACTCGGGACAGGGTTAAAGACGGGGCAAGCTGAAGCTTTCTTT.

CDR3 DNA sequence: TGTGCCAGCAGCACGGGACAGGGGGCCTCTGACGCCTACGAGCAGTACTTC. Protein sequence: CASSTGQGASDAYEQYF. V usage is TRBV5-8 and J usage is TRBJ2-7; 12 bases fit TRBD1. The CDR3 consists of 17 residues. V lost 4 bases to trimming and J lost 2 bases; unmatched junction nucleotides: 10. Germline CDR1 SGHTS, CDR2 YDEGEE.

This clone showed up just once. The DNA of the CDR3 is TGTGCCAGCAGTGAGGGGGGGTCTACCTCCTACGAGCAGTACTTC. Translated, it gives CASSEGGSTSYEQYF. The V gene is TRBV6-1, the J gene TRBJ2-7; 7 positions match TRBD2. J gave up 0 bases and V 3 bases, and 5 bases lay outside the gene matches. The CDR3 loop spans 15 amino acids. Germline CDR1 reads MNHNS; CDR2 reads SASEGT.

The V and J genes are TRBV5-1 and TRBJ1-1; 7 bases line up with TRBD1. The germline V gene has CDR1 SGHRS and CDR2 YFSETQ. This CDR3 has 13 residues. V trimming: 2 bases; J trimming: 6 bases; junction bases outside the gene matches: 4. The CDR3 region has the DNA TGCGCCAGCAGCTTAGGGGGCGACCCTGAAGCTTTCTTT. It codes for CASSLGGDPEAFF. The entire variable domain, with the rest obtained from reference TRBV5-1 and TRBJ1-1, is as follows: KAGVTQTPRYLIKTRGQQVTLSCSPISGHRSVSWYQQTPGQGLQFLFEYFSETQRNKGNFPGRFSGRQFSNSRSEMNVSTLELGDSALYLCASSLGGDPEAFFGQGTRLTVV.

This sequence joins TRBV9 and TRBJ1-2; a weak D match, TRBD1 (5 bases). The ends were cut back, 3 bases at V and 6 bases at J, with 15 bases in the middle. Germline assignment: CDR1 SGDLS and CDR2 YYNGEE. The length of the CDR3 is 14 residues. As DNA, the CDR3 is TGTGCCAGCAGCGGGGGCCCTCCTTGGGATGGCTACACCTTC. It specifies CASSGGPPWDGYTF. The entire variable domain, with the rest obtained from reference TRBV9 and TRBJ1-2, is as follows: DSGVTQTPKHLITATGQRVTLRCSPRSGDLSVYWYQQSLDQGLQFLIQYYNGEERAKGNILERFSAQQFPDLHSELNLSSLELGDSALYFCASSGGPPWDGYTFGSGTRLTVV.

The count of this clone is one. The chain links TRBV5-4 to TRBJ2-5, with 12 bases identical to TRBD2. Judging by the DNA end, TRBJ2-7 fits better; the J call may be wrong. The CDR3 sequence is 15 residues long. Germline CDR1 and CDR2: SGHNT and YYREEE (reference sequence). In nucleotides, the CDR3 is TGTGCCAGCAGCATGACTAGCGGGAGTAGGTACGAGCAGTACTTC. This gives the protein CASSMTSGSRYEQYF.

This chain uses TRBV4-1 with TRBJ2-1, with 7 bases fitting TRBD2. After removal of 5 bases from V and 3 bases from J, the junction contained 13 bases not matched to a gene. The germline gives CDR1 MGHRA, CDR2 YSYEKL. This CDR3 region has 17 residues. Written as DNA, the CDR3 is TGCGCCAGCAGCAATAACGGGGGGAGGGCCTTCTACAATGAGCAGTTCTTC. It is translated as CASSNNGGRAFYNEQFF.

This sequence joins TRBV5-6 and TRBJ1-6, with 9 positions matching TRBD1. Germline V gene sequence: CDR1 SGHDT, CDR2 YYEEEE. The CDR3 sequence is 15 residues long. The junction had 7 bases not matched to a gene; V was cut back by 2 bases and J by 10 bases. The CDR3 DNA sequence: TGTGCCAGCAGCTTTATACAGGGGGCTTACTCACCCCTCCACTTT. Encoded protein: CASSFIQGAYSPLHF.

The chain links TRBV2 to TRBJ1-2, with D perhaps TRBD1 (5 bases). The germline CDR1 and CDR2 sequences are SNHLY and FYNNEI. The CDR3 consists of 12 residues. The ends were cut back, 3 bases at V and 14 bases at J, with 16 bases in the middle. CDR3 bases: TGTGCCAGCAGTGAGGGAAAAGGGGATGGAACCTTC. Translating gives CASSEGKGDGTF.

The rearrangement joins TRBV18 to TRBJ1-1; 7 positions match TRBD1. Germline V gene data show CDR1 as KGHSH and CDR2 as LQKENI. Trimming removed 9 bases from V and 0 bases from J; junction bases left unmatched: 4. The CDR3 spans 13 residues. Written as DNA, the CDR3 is TGTGCCAGTCGAGGGGGCTTGAACACTGAAGCTTTCTTT. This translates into CASRGGLNTEAFF. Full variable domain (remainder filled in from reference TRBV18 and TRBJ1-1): NAGVMQNPRHLVRRRGQEARLRCSPMKGHSHVYWYRQLPEEGLKFMVYLQKENIIDESGMPKERFSAEFPKEGPSILRIQQVVRGDSAAYFCASRGGLNTEAFFGQGTRLTVV.

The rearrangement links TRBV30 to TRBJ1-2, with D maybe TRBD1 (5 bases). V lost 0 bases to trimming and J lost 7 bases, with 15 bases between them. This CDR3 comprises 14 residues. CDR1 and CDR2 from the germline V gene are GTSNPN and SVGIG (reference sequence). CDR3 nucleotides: TGTGCCTGGAGTGTAAGCGGGCAAGGGGTTGGCTACACCTTC. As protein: CAWSVSGQGVGYTF.

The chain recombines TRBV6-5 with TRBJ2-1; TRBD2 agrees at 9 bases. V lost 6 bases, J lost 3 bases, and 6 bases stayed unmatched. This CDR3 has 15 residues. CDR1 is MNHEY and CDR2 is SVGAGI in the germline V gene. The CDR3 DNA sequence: TGTGCCAGCAGCTCCGGGACTAGCTTCTACAATGAGCAGTTCTTC. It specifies CASSSGTSFYNEQFF.